By share of the sample, the clone carrying this T cell receptor beta chain is medium-sized. No antigen is known for it. The CDR3 length is 17 residues. V trimming: 4 bases; J trimming: 8 bases; junction bases outside the gene matches: 13. Germline V gives CDR1 KGHDR, CDR2 SFDVKD. The source of the sample is a study of spatial heterogeneity in lung cancer. Study conclusions and caveats: One measure, the expanded intratumoral alpha and beta TCR count, tracked tumor mutation counts.

Every molecule of TCR cDNA had its own unique molecular identifier. TCRdb re-analysed the 5' RACE reads in MiXCR, keeping a single row per CDR3 protein. The profile covers several thousand distinct CDR3 sequences, with 10% to 15% appearing a single time and approximately 11% taken by the ten largest. Time point described: sample taken at primary tumor resection. Sample: lung tumor tissue, taken at surgery. This receptor was identified in a male donor with early-stage non-small cell lung cancer. The chain has TRBV24-1 and TRBJ2-1, with TRBD1 identical over 10 bases. Written as DNA, the CDR3 is TGTGCCACCAGTGACCACCCCGCGGGGACAGGGGTTTATGAGCAGTTCTTC. It specifies CATSDHPAGTGVYEQFF.